This TCR beta chain was sequenced during a study of shared clonotypes between healthy human individuals. Naive CD8 cells comprised CD45RO-negative, CCR7-positively selected cells, excluding terminally differentiated effector memory CD45RA+ cells. Some clones are missing from TCRdb's copy, which holds only in-frame ones; the method was immunoSEQ multiplex PCR. The sample carries about 750,000 clones, about 91% recorded once. J lost 3 bases, V lost 4 bases, and 7 bases had no gene match. Germline CDR1 and CDR2: SGHVS and FNYEAQ. This CDR3 is 15 amino acids long. This sequence joins TRBV7-6 and TRBJ1-2; 8 bases are shared with TRBD1. The sequenced sample consisted of naive CD8+ T cells sorted from blood. The receptor's source is a man in his thirties or forties in good health. The CDR3 region has the DNA TGTGCCAGCAGCTCGCGACAGGGGATGGACTATGGCTACACCTTC. Translated: CASSSRQGMDYGYTF.